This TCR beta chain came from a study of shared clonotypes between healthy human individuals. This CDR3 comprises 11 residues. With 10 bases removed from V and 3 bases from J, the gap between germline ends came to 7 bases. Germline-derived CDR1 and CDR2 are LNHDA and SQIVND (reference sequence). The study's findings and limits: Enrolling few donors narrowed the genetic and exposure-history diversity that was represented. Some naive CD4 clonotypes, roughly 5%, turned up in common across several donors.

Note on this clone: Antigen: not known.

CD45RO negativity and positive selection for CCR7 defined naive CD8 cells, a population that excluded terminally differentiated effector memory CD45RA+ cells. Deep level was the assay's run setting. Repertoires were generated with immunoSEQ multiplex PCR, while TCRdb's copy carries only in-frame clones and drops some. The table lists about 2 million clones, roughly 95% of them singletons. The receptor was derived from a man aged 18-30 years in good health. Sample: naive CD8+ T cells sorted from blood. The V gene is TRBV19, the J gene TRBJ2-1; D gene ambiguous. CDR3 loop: CATWSYNEQFF. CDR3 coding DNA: TGTGCCACTTGGAGCTACAATGAGCAGTTCTTC.